Below, 28 T cell receptor beta chains from the same sample are listed, as sequenced in a study of blood T cell repertoires in COVID-19. Using immunoSEQ multiplex PCR, the repertoire was profiled, and TCRdb retains in-frame clones only, with some absent. Of around 220,000 clones listed, 70% to 90% are singletons. Sequencing input: peripheral blood. Receptors originate from a woman aged 80 or over with acute or convalescent COVID-19.

This chain connects TRBV10-3 to TRBJ1-1; TRBD1 aligns across 7 bases. The CDR3 sequence is 16 residues long. The junction had 12 bases not matched to a gene; V was cut back by 2 bases and J by 6 bases. Germline V gene sequence: CDR1 ENHRY, CDR2 SYGVKD. The CDR3 loop reads CAISELPTGLVAEAFF. As DNA, the CDR3 is TGTGCCATCAGTGAGCTCCCGACAGGGCTGGTGGCTGAAGCTTTCTTT.

The V call is TRBV7-9, the J call TRBJ1-4; TRBD1 matches at 10 bases. Germline-derived CDR1 and CDR2 are SEHNR and FQNEAQ (reference sequence). Trimming at V came to 5 bases and at J to 0 bases, leaving 6 bases not matched to a gene. This CDR3 has 17 amino acids. CDR3 nucleotides: TGTGCCAGCAGCCTGACAGGGGGCCGGGCAACTAATGAAAAACTGTTTTTT. It encodes CASSLTGGRATNEKLFF.

This chain connects TRBV7-2 to TRBJ2-3, with D possibly TRBD1 on 6 matching bases. CDR1 and CDR2 from the germline V gene are SGHTA and FQGNSA. The CDR3 extends over 16 amino acids. V dropped 2 bases and J dropped 1 base, with 13 bases sitting between them. CDR3: CASSLIGGSGTDTQYF. CDR3 coding DNA: TGTGCCAGCAGCTTAATTGGGGGCTCGGGCACAGATACGCAGTATTTT.

The chain recombines TRBV11-2 with TRBJ2-1, with TRBD2 as a possible D gene (5 bases). V lost 3 bases, J lost 0 bases, and 9 bases lay in between. The germline V gene has CDR1 SGHAT and CDR2 FQNNGV. This CDR3 has 15 residues. The CDR3 region is CASSLDSNSYNEQFF. The CDR3 bases are TGTGCCAGCAGCTTGGACTCAAACTCCTACAATGAGCAGTTCTTC.

The chain carries TRBV7-6 and TRBJ2-1; 7 bases are shared with TRBD2. The V gene's germline CDR1 is SGHVS and CDR2 FNYEAQ. Unmatched junction bases numbered 12, after V lost 2 bases and J lost 2 bases. The CDR3 sequence is 18 residues long. CDR3 region: CASSLYGDSREAYNEQFF. The CDR3 DNA reads TGTGCCAGCAGCTTATACGGGGATAGCCGGGAGGCCTACAATGAGCAGTTCTTC.

This chain uses TRBV27 with TRBJ2-7; TRBD2 is a possible D gene (5 bases). The germline V and J ends were trimmed by 8 bases and 12 bases, with 17 bases remaining between them. The CDR3 length is 11 residues. Germline CDR1 reads MNHEY; CDR2 reads SMNVEV (reference sequence). CDR3 region: CASAPGSSAYF. DNA for the CDR3: TGTGCCAGCGCACCTGGGAGTTCCGCGTACTTC.

This clone turned up a few times. The genes are TRBV11-3 and TRBJ2-7; 11 nucleotides agree with TRBD1. CDR3 length: 13 residues. The trim removed 3 bases at V and 7 bases at J, leaving 2 bases unmatched. Germline-derived CDR1 and CDR2 are SGHNT and YENEEA. The chain's CDR3 is CASSFGTGGEQYF. The CDR3 nucleotides are TGTGCCAGCAGCTTCGGGACAGGGGGAGAGCAGTACTTC. The entire variable domain, with the rest obtained from reference TRBV11-3 and TRBJ2-7, is as follows: EAGVVQSPRYKIIEKKQPVAFWCNPISGHNTLYWYLQNLGQGPELLIRYENEEAVDDSQLPKDRFSAERLKGVDSTLKIQPAELGDSAVYLCASSFGTGGEQYFGPGTRLTVT.

V gene TRBV18 combines with J gene TRBJ2-7, with TRBD2 matching 8 bases. The V gene's germline CDR1 is KGHSH and CDR2 LQKENI. V lost 0 bases to trimming and J lost 6 bases; unmatched junction nucleotides: 4. The CDR3 is 14 residues long. CDR3 amino acids: CASSPPPGGPEQYF. In nucleotides, the CDR3 is TGTGCCAGCTCACCACCGCCGGGAGGGCCCGAGCAGTACTTC.

This rearrangement joins TRBV12-3 or TRBV12-4 to TRBJ2-5, with D hard to call. The CDR3 has 13 residues. V lost 1 base and J lost 5, with 8 bases in between. This chain's CDR3 is CASSLGSWETQYF. In DNA, the CDR3 is TGTGCCAGCAGTTTAGGGAGTTGGGAGACCCAGTACTTC.

The genes are TRBV25-1 and TRBJ1-6; tentatively, D is TRBD1 (5 bases). Germline V gene data show CDR1 as MGHDK and CDR2 as SYGVNS. The CDR3 contains 14 residues. The germline V and J ends were trimmed by 8 bases and 8 bases, with 16 bases remaining between them. The CDR3 bases are TGTGCCAGCCAGTTGGCAGGGAGGGATTCACCCCTCCACTTT. The encoded protein is CASQLAGRDSPLHF.

The table lists this clone with a count of one. V usage is TRBV29-1 and J usage is TRBJ1-3, with 10 bases fitting TRBD1. V gave up 6 bases and J gave up 8 bases; unmatched junction bases: 10. The CDR3 runs 14 residues. CDR1 is SQVTM and CDR2 is ANQGSEA in the germline V gene. The CDR3 protein is CSVDVGTGEDTIYF. For the CDR3, the DNA is TGCAGCGTCGATGTAGGGACAGGGGAGGACACCATATATTTT.

This chain uses TRBV6-5 with TRBJ2-3, with 10 bases identical to TRBD1. The V segment lost 4 bases and the J segment 3 bases; nucleotides outside the gene matches: 4. Germline-derived CDR1 and CDR2 are MNHEY and SVGAGI. This CDR3 has 15 amino acids. The CDR3 DNA reads TGTGCCAGCAGTTCCCGGGACAGGGGTACAGATACGCAGTATTTT. It specifies CASSSRDRGTDTQYF.

The V and J genes are TRBV6-2 or TRBV6-3 and TRBJ2-7; weak D call: TRBD1 (6 bases). The CDR3 loop spans 16 amino acids. Trimming cost V 2 bases and J 0 bases, with 14 bases left between them. The germline V gene has CDR1 MNHEY and CDR2 SVGEGT. For the CDR3, the DNA is TGTGCCAGCAGTTACCCTCAGGGGCTCGCCTCCTACGAGCAGTACTTC. Translated: CASSYPQGLASYEQYF.

CDR3 in DNA: TGTGCCAGCTCACCCGAACTAGCGGGAGATTCCAATGAGCAGTTCTTC. Translated, it gives CASSPELAGDSNEQFF. V and J are TRBV18 and TRBJ2-1; 11 nucleotides align to TRBD2. With V trimmed by 3 bases and J by 6 bases, 7 bases remained unmatched. CDR1 and CDR2 (germline): KGHSH, LQKENI. This CDR3 comprises 16 residues.

The chain is built from TRBV7-6 and TRBJ2-5, with 10 bases that match TRBD1. V lost 5 bases and J lost 2; bases outside the gene matches: 5. CDR3 length equals 15 residues. The V gene's germline CDR1 is SGHVS and CDR2 FNYEAQ. CDR3 nucleotides: TGTGCCAGCAGCCCTCGGACAGGGGGTCAAGAGACCCAGTACTTC. This codes for CASSPRTGGQETQYF.

V and J are TRBV7-9 and TRBJ1-4, with D perhaps matching TRBD1 (6 bases). Per the germline V gene, CDR1 is SEHNR and CDR2 is FQNEAQ (reference sequence). The CDR3 covers 15 residues. Trimming removed 5 bases from V and 10 bases from J, with 20 bases in between. CDR3 DNA: TGTGCCAGCAGCCGCTCTCAGGGCCTAGGGGGAAAACTGTTTTTT. It is translated as CASSRSQGLGGKLFF.

The chain recombines TRBV5-6 with TRBJ1-1; TRBD1 matches 7 bases. Germline V lookup: CDR1 SGHDT, CDR2 YYEEEE. The CDR3 is 13 residues long. J lost 3 bases, V lost 4 bases, and 3 bases had no gene match. CDR3 amino acids: CASSGQEYTEAFF. The CDR3 DNA follows: TGTGCCAGCAGCGGACAGGAGTACACTGAAGCTTTCTTT.

Ten or more counts support this clone. The chain recombines TRBV9 with TRBJ1-2; 8 bases fit TRBD1. This CDR3 comprises 15 residues. V shed 0 bases, J shed 6 bases, and the junction held 7 bases outside the gene matches. Germline V lookup: CDR1 SGDLS, CDR2 YYNGEE. The CDR3 region is CASSVVVTGADGYTF. The CDR3 DNA reads TGTGCCAGCAGCGTAGTCGTGACAGGGGCTGATGGCTACACCTTC.

This clone has just a few counts. The chain employs TRBV18 and TRBJ2-3; D perhaps matches TRBD2 (6 bases). Per the germline V gene, CDR1 is KGHSH and CDR2 is LQKENI. The V and J ends lost 6 bases and 5 bases respectively, with 15 bases between them. This CDR3 has 14 residues. CDR3 amino acids: CASSGTSGGDTQYF. CDR3 sequence (DNA): TGTGCCAGCTCCGGGACTTCCGGTGGAGATACGCAGTATTTT.

J is TRBJ1-1 and V is TRBV4-1; D is perhaps TRBD1 (6 bases). Germline CDR1 MGHRA, CDR2 YSYEKL. CDR3 size: 14 residues. The germline V and J ends were trimmed by 6 bases and 1 base, with 12 bases remaining between them. The CDR3 DNA follows: TGCGCCAGCAGACTTGGACAGACGAACACTGAAGCTTTCTTT. Translated, it gives CASRLGQTNTEAFF.

The chain uses TRBV4-2 and TRBJ1-5, with TRBD1 matching over 10 bases. The CDR3 contains 19 residues. Germline CDR1 reads LGHNA; CDR2 reads YNFKEQ. The V segment lost 1 base and the J segment 0 bases; nucleotides outside the gene matches: 9. CDR3 amino acids: CASSQAFPGTGDSNQPQHF. CDR3 DNA: TGTGCCAGCAGCCAAGCTTTTCCCGGGACAGGGGATAGCAATCAGCCCCAGCATTTT.

The V gene is TRBV30, the J gene TRBJ1-1, with D uncertain. Germline lookup yields CDR1 GTSNPN and CDR2 SVGIG (reference sequence). The CDR3 extends over 14 amino acids. V was pared by 3 bases and J by 1 base, with 12 bases between. The CDR3: CAWSLESPNTEAFF. CDR3 in DNA: TGTGCCTGGAGCCTAGAATCTCCGAACACTGAAGCTTTCTTT.

The chain employs TRBV9 and TRBJ1-1, with 10 bases matching TRBD1. CDR3 length: 16 residues. J lost 3 bases, V lost 0 bases, and 5 bases had no gene match. Germline V gene data show CDR1 as SGDLS and CDR2 as YYNGEE. The CDR3 coding sequence is TGTGCCAGCAGCGTAGAAGACAGGGGGCCGGACACTGAAGCTTTCTTT. Encoded protein: CASSVEDRGPDTEAFF.

The chain employs TRBV18 and TRBJ2-7; D may be TRBD1 (7 bases). CDR3 size: 18 residues. Germline CDR1 KGHSH, CDR2 LQKENI. Trimming stripped 5 bases from V and 0 bases from J, with 23 bases between. The CDR3 DNA follows: TGTGCCAGCTCATTCGGACAGGCGGGCGGGGTTAGCTCCTACGAGCAGTACTTC. This encodes CASSFGQAGGVSSYEQYF.

The rearrangement links TRBV4-1 to TRBJ2-5, with 7 bases identical to TRBD2. CDR1 and CDR2 from the germline V gene are MGHRA and YSYEKL. This CDR3 contains 16 residues. With 4 bases clipped from V and 4 bases from J, the junction kept 12 bases outside the gene matches. CDR3 DNA sequence: TGCGCCAGCAGCCCCGTTGGGCGGGAGCGGGGAGAGACCCAGTACTTC. This translates into CASSPVGRERGETQYF.

This clone was seen a few times. This sequence joins TRBV5-4 and TRBJ2-7, with a tentative D call TRBD2 (5 bases). This CDR3 contains 12 residues. Germline values: CDR1 SGHNT, CDR2 YYREEE (reference sequence). Trimming took 10 bases from V and 4 from J, leaving 15 bases between them. CDR3 loop: CAGGRPGYEQYF. Here the CDR3 DNA reads TGTGCCGGAGGAAGGCCCGGGTACGAGCAGTACTTC.

This clone was seen once. The CDR3 reads CASSDNPGQGEYEQYF. As DNA, the CDR3 is TGTGCCAGCAGCGACAACCCGGGACAGGGAGAGTACGAGCAGTACTTC. This sequence joins TRBV9 and TRBJ2-7; 9 nucleotides line up with TRBD1. The germline CDR1 and CDR2 sequences are SGDLS and YYNGEE. The CDR3 length is 16 residues. Trimming took 3 bases from V and 4 from J; bases not matched to a gene: 11.

V and J are TRBV28 and TRBJ2-6; D may be TRBD2 (6 bases). CDR3 length: 16 amino acids. Trimming took off 2 bases at V and 2 bases at J, with 10 bases between the two ends. Germline CDR1 and CDR2: MDHEN and SYDVKM. CDR3 in amino acids: CASSLIADAGANVLTF. Written as DNA, the CDR3 is TGTGCCAGCAGTTTAATAGCGGATGCTGGGGCCAACGTCCTGACTTTC.